This T cell receptor beta chain originates from a study of PD-L1 blockade in urothelial cancer. At the level of the study: Analyzed time points were 3 weeks (second dose) and 6 weeks after therapy began.

Specified time point: peripheral blood 6 weeks after treatment start. TCRdb keeps only in-frame clones here, not all; method: immunoSEQ multiplex PCR. The sample includes some 41,000 clones, about 85% of them seen just once. Germline V gene sequence: CDR1 SGHRS, CDR2 YFSETQ. The V gene end was trimmed by 4 bases and the J gene end by 4 bases; junction bases not matched to a gene: 2. CDR3 length: 13 residues. This chain links TRBV5-1 with TRBJ1-5, with 7 bases aligning to TRBD1. Here the sequenced sample was PBMCs, taken around atezolizumab (anti-PD-L1) treatment. This clonotype was sampled from a man between 70 and 80 years old with urothelial cancer. Here the CDR3 reads CASSEQGNQPQHF. The CDR3 DNA is TGCGCCAGCAGCGAACAGGGGAATCAGCCCCAGCATTTT.